These T cell receptor beta chains were read from a single sample in a study of OX40 agonist ivuxolimab in advanced cancers. The method was immunoSEQ multiplex PCR; TCRdb's version includes in-frame clones alone and lacks a portion of them. The data hold under 45,000 clones, with about four fifths observed a single time. The sequencing here drew on CD4+ or CD8+ T cells sorted from blood, taken in a trial of the OX40 agonist ivuxolimab. These receptors were collected from an adult with an advanced solid tumor such as melanoma, head and neck, liver or kidney cancer. The CDR3 runs from the conserved cysteine through the conserved F or W. Fields, in order: clone size, J gene, V gene, CDR3 protein. Only some rows state a clone size, as once, few, many or a class for expanded clones.

few,TRBJ1-6,TRBV7-6,CASSLAAGVLSDNSPLHF
NA,TRBJ2-5,TRBV19,CASSTVTAFPRRETQYF
NA,TRBJ2-2,TRBV7-2,CASSLVTSGAGELFF
NA,TRBJ2-6,TRBV19,CASSNRLAGASGANVLTF
NA,TRBJ2-5,TRBV7-8,CASSRSGPSGETQYF
NA,TRBJ2-1,TRBV14,CASSPRGRAEQFF
few,TRBJ2-3,TRBV30,CAWSWGGYTDTQYF
NA,TRBJ2-7,TRBV7-9,CASTDSGTYEQYF
NA,NA,TRBV6-6,CASRDQGSSYEQYF
NA,TRBJ1-4,TRBV4-1,CASSPPNRATNEKLFF
NA,TRBJ1-5,TRBV27,CASSSRGAGNQPQHF
NA,TRBJ2-4,TRBV6-5,CASWGGLAKNIQYF
once,TRBJ2-5,TRBV5-1,CASSSPRDSQETQYF
NA,TRBJ2-7,TRBV12-5,CASGGGTGDKYEQYF
once,TRBJ2-5,TRBV5-5,CASSFQGGQETQYF
once,TRBJ2-3,TRBV27,CASSPRDRGNTDTQYF
NA,TRBJ1-3,TRBV7-9,CASSPNVHSGNTIYF
NA,TRBJ2-2,TRBV19,CASSHGAAGELFF
NA,TRBJ2-1,TRBV7-9,CASSLGAGLYYNEQFF
NA,TRBJ1-5,TRBV6-1,CASNPSGGNQPQHF
NA,TRBJ2-7,TRBV15,CATSREARNEQYF
NA,TRBJ2-6,TRBV29-1,CSVEERVSGVSGANVLTF
NA,TRBJ1-1,TRBV28,CASSEQLGNTEAFF
NA,TRBJ2-2,TRBV5-1,CASSLELTGELFF
NA,TRBJ2-3,TRBV7-3,CASSFPPRGESTSTDTQYF
NA,TRBJ2-3,TRBV10-3,CAISESGFAGADTQYF
once,TRBJ2-5,TRBV5-5,CASSSGPPPGETQYF
NA,TRBJ2-2,TRBV9,CASTLTGAYTGELFF
NA,TRBJ2-1,TRBV11-3,CASSLLSGGYNEQFF
NA,TRBJ2-3,TRBV9,CASSQGTSGGSVF